What follows is one T cell receptor beta chain and its context. This entry belongs to a study of CD8 T cells in Susac syndrome. The V end lost 6 bases, the J end lost 1 base, and 10 bases lay between the germline ends. The CDR3 loop spans 13 amino acids. CDR1 GTSNPN and CDR2 SVGIG come from the germline V gene (reference sequence). The authors reverse transcribed roughly 0.45 to 1 ug RNA with random hexamers. The TCR beta CDR3 was amplified by immunoSEQ multiplex PCR across 54 Vbeta, 13 Jbeta. From the immunoSEQ multiplex PCR reads, TCRdb called clonotypes with MiXCR, one entry per CDR3 protein. The table records about 120,000 distinct CDR3 sequences, roughly 92% of them present only once. Age- and sex-matched healthy donors served as the control group. The TEMRA cells underwent FACS enrichment, while the CD8+ and CD4+ T cells underwent negative isolation.

The sequencing sample was made of CD8+ T cells from PBMCs. The rearrangement joins TRBV30 to TRBJ1-5; D gene unclear. This TCR was recovered from a human donor in good health. The CDR3 loop is CACRLESNQPQHF. In DNA, the CDR3 is TGTGCCTGTCGTCTGGAAAGCAATCAGCCCCAGCATTTT.